This TCR beta chain came from a study of blood T cell repertoires in COVID-19. Study details: Samples came from the United States, Italy and Spain, spanning acute and convalescent COVID-19.

V trimming: 5 bases; J trimming: 1 base; junction bases outside the gene matches: 8. The CDR3 contains 17 residues. Germline V CDR1 and CDR2: MRHNA, SNTAGT. As originally analysed: The authors estimated nucleated cell counts from reference gene primer amplification. TCRdb's copy holds only in-frame clones and misses some; the assay was immunoSEQ multiplex PCR. The DNA gave D and trimming, while V, J and clone size come from that table. Found here are hundreds of thousands of clones, 70% to 90% of them singletons; the top ten hold roughly 1.9%. This chain links TRBV6-4 with TRBJ2-2; 9 bases match TRBD1. Sequences were obtained from peripheral blood. The receptor comes from a woman younger than 45 who had recovered from COVID-19. The CDR3 is CASSSLPDRGNTGELFF. CDR3 bases: TGTGCCAGCAGTTCACTACCGGACAGGGGGAACACCGGGGAGCTGTTTTTT.